These 25 T cell receptor beta chains were sequenced from one sample in a study of technical replicates of blood from several donors. TCRdb's table, derived via immunoSEQ multiplex PCR, lists solely in-frame clones and lacks some. The sample records tens of thousands of clones, just over 90% being singletons. Material: PBMCs. All receptors derive from a human donor in good health. Some clones in this sample may be carry-over from other donors' samples.

V is TRBV5-6 and J is TRBJ1-1; possible D gene TRBD1, 6 bases. Germline values: CDR1 SGHDT, CDR2 YYEEEE. The CDR3 has 14 residues. Trimming removed 1 base at V and 7 bases at J, with 14 bases between. CDR3: CASSLRTGQFEAFF. DNA for the CDR3: TGTGCCAGCAGCTTGAGAACCGGACAGTTTGAAGCTTTCTTT.

The CDR3: CASSPTTGFYEQYF. DNA of the CDR3: TGTGCCAGCTCACCTACGACAGGGTTTTACGAGCAGTACTTC. The chain carries TRBV18 and TRBJ2-7, with 7 bases identical to TRBD1. This CDR3 has 14 residues. Germline trimming cut 3 bases from V and 4 bases from J; bases unmatched to any gene: 6. Germline CDR1 KGHSH, CDR2 LQKENI.

This clone was seen only a few times. This chain connects TRBV11-2 to TRBJ2-3; D call uncertain. CDR1 is SGHAT, CDR2 FQNNGV, per germline. This CDR3 is 11 amino acids long. V shed 5 bases and J shed 7 bases, with 7 bases lying between them. The CDR3 is CASSPQNTQYF. CDR3 in DNA: TGTGCCAGCAGCCCCCAAAATACGCAGTATTTT.

V usage is TRBV5-8 and J usage is TRBJ1-5; D remains ambiguous. Germline CDR1 SGHTS, CDR2 YDEGEE. This CDR3 contains 14 residues. V shed 4 bases and J shed 3 bases, with 11 bases lying between them. Here the CDR3 reads CASSPRHSNQPQHF. The CDR3 DNA follows: TGTGCCAGCAGCCCGAGACATTCCAATCAGCCCCAGCATTTT.

The rearrangement uses TRBV2 and TRBJ2-1; D possibly corresponds to TRBD1 (5 bases). V dropped 6 bases and J dropped 8 bases, with 17 bases sitting between them. The CDR3 runs 14 residues. The germline V gene encodes CDR1 SNHLY and CDR2 FYNNEI. CDR3 protein: CASRGALSLDEQFF. CDR3 in DNA: TGTGCCAGCAGAGGGGCCCTATCCCTCGATGAGCAGTTCTTC.

V is TRBV19 and J is TRBJ2-7, with a weak D call TRBD2 (5 bases). This CDR3 is 13 amino acids long. The germline V gene has CDR1 LNHDA and CDR2 SQIVND (reference sequence). Trimming cost V 3 bases and J 5 bases, with 11 bases left between them. The CDR3 DNA reads TGTGCCAGTAGTATCATTTCGGGGAACGAGCAGTACTTC. Encoded protein: CASSIISGNEQYF.

This clone was counted a single time. The V call is TRBV29-1, the J call TRBJ1-4; 7 bases agree with TRBD1. This CDR3 is 14 amino acids long. V trimming: 7 bases; J trimming: 0 bases; junction bases outside the gene matches: 5. Germline CDR1 SQVTM, CDR2 ANQGSEA. The CDR3 sequence is CSGSQGATNEKLFF. In nucleotides, the CDR3 is TGCAGCGGATCTCAGGGGGCAACTAATGAAAAACTGTTTTTT.

This chain connects TRBV27 to TRBJ1-1, with D hard to call. The germline CDR1 and CDR2 sequences are MNHEY and SMNVEV (reference sequence). V was cut by 3 bases and J by 5 bases, with 10 bases left in between. The CDR3 sequence is 13 residues long. The CDR3 DNA reads TGTGCCAGCAGTTTCGAGGGCCGGACTGAAGCTTTCTTT. Its protein product is CASSFEGRTEAFF.

CDR3 sequence: CASSVGGLGNTIYF. Here the CDR3 DNA reads TGTGCCAGCAGCGTAGGCGGACTTGGAAACACCATATATTTT. The chain links TRBV9 to TRBJ1-3; D uncertain. The CDR3 has 14 amino acids. V shed 0 bases and J shed 3 bases, with 7 bases lying between them. Germline CDR1 is SGDLS and CDR2 is YYNGEE.

This chain connects TRBV10-3 to TRBJ2-3; 13 bases map to TRBD2. Trimming at V came to 11 bases and at J to 0 bases, leaving 8 bases not matched to a gene. Germline V CDR1 and CDR2: ENHRY, SYGVKD. CDR3 length: 16 residues. CDR3 sequence (DNA): TGTGCCTCTGGGACTAGCGGGGAACCAAGCACAGATACGCAGTATTTT. Translating gives CASGTSGEPSTDTQYF.

In DNA, the CDR3 is TGCGCCAGCAGCGGCGGGACCACGAACGAGCAGTACTTC. It encodes CASSGGTTNEQYF. V usage is TRBV4-3 and J usage is TRBJ2-7; perhaps TRBD2 as D (6 bases). The germline CDR1 and CDR2 sequences are LGHNA and YSLEER. The CDR3 totals 13 residues. V was pared by 5 bases and J by 5 bases, with 13 bases between.

This chain uses TRBV5-1 with TRBJ2-5; D might be TRBD1 (6 bases). CDR3 length: 17 residues. The V end was cut by 4 bases, the J end by 1 base, with 20 bases between. Germline V gene lookup returns CDR1 SGHRS and CDR2 YFSETQ. DNA of the CDR3: TGCGCCAGCAGCATCCGACCAATTACAGGGATCCAAGAGACCCAGTACTTC. Translation gives CASSIRPITGIQETQYF. The full variable domain, rest sourced from reference TRBV5-1 and TRBJ2-5, is KAGVTQTPRYLIKTRGQQVTLSCSPISGHRSVSWYQQTPGQGLQFLFEYFSETQRNKGNFPGRFSGRQFSNSRSEMNVSTLELGDSALYLCASSIRPITGIQETQYFGPGTRLLVL.

This chain uses TRBV7-2 with TRBJ2-2; 10 bases align to TRBD2. Germline V gene sequence: CDR1 SGHTA, CDR2 FQGNSA. CDR3 length equals 16 residues. V lost 0 bases and J lost 6; bases outside the gene matches: 4. The CDR3, as DNA: TGTGCCAGCAGCTTAGCCAGCGGGGGGGCCGCCGGGGAGCTGTTTTTT. Encoded protein: CASSLASGGAAGELFF.

The chain uses TRBV9 and TRBJ1-6; 9 bases line up with TRBD1. This CDR3 is built from 14 residues. V was pared by 3 bases and J by 9 bases, with 4 bases of the junction left unmatched. Germline V gives CDR1 SGDLS, CDR2 YYNGEE. The CDR3 region is CASSETGGGSPLHF. The CDR3 region has the DNA TGTGCCAGCAGCGAAACAGGGGGCGGTTCACCCCTCCACTTT.

This clone was seen just once. The J gene is TRBJ1-2, the V gene TRBV4-2; a possible D gene is TRBD1 (5 bases). The germline V and J ends were trimmed by 6 bases and 8 bases, with 19 bases remaining between them. The CDR3 runs to 14 residues. Germline V lookup: CDR1 LGHNA, CDR2 YNFKEQ. For the CDR3, the DNA is TGTGCCAGCAGACCCAGGTTGTTAGGGGAAGGCTACACCTTC. Its protein product is CASRPRLLGEGYTF.

The V gene is TRBV19, the J gene TRBJ1-3; unclear D gene. Per germline, CDR1 LNHDA and CDR2 SQIVND (reference sequence). The CDR3 spans 14 residues. V was cut by 9 bases and J by 0 bases, with 12 bases left in between. CDR3 protein: CASAVSFSGNTIYF. The CDR3 DNA reads TGTGCCAGCGCAGTCTCTTTCTCTGGAAACACCATATATTTT.

This clone was seen once. The rearrangement joins TRBV12-5 to TRBJ1-5; D is ambiguous. The CDR3 is made up of 16 amino acids. V was shortened by 0 bases and J by 3 bases, with 12 bases between the two germline ends. The germline V gene has CDR1 LGHNT and CDR2 FRNRAP. CDR3: CASGLVGLIDNQPQHF. In DNA form, the CDR3 reads TGTGCTAGTGGTTTGGTGGGCCTGATCGACAATCAGCCCCAGCATTTT.

This chain joins TRBV5-1 and TRBJ2-2; the D gene is possibly TRBD1 (5 bases). Germline CDR1 SGHRS, CDR2 YFSETQ. This CDR3 is built from 14 residues. V lost 4 bases, J lost 2 bases, and 9 bases lay in between. CDR3 in DNA: TGCGCCAGCAGCCCGACAGTAAACACCGGGGAGCTGTTTTTT. The encoded protein is CASSPTVNTGELFF. Using reference TRBV5-1 and TRBJ2-2 for the parts outside the CDR3, the full variable domain is KAGVTQTPRYLIKTRGQQVTLSCSPISGHRSVSWYQQTPGQGLQFLFEYFSETQRNKGNFPGRFSGRQFSNSRSEMNVSTLELGDSALYLCASSPTVNTGELFFGEGSRLTVL.

J is TRBJ2-1 and V is TRBV5-4; 8 bases are a match to TRBD1. V lost 2 bases to trimming and J lost 6 bases; unmatched junction nucleotides: 7. CDR1 is SGHNT and CDR2 is YYREEE in the germline V gene (reference sequence). CDR3 size: 15 residues. The CDR3: CASSFLRTGSNEQFF. The CDR3 DNA reads as TGTGCCAGCAGCTTCCTGCGGACAGGGTCCAATGAGCAGTTCTTC.

This chain connects TRBV27 to TRBJ1-1; a possible D gene is TRBD1 (6 bases). Germline V gene data show CDR1 as MNHEY and CDR2 as SMNVEV (reference sequence). V was cut by 5 bases and J by 6 bases, with 16 bases left in between. The CDR3 covers 14 residues. The CDR3, as DNA: TGTGCCAGCAGTGGGCGGTGGGGGCAGGCTGAAGCTTTCTTT. Protein sequence: CASSGRWGQAEAFF.

V gene TRBV21-1 combines with J gene TRBJ2-7; TRBD1, the D gene given by the table, was not confirmed from the DNA. TRBV21-1 constitutes a pseudogene. This CDR3 is 15 amino acids long. In DNA, the CDR3 is TGTGCCAGCAGCACTATCGGACAACCAGTATACGAGCAGTACTTC. It translates to CASSTIGQPVYEQYF.

J is TRBJ1-2 and V is TRBV7-8, with 7 bases aligning to TRBD1. The germline CDR1 and CDR2 sequences are SGHVS and FQNEAQ. J lost 2 bases, V lost 6 bases, and 9 bases had no gene match. The CDR3 runs to 15 residues. CDR3 in amino acids: CASSLFRDSNYGYTF. Written as DNA, the CDR3 is TGTGCCAGCAGTCTTTTCCGGGACAGCAACTATGGCTACACCTTC.

V usage is TRBV7-9 and J usage is TRBJ1-2, with D maybe TRBD1 (6 bases). The germline V and J ends were trimmed by 5 bases and 1 base, with 20 bases remaining between them. CDR1 and CDR2 from the germline V gene are SEHNR and FQNEAQ (reference sequence). The CDR3 contains 17 residues. CDR3 nucleotide sequence: TGTGCCAGCAGCGGGGCCTCGGGGACACCGAATAACTATGGCTACACCTTC. It translates to CASSGASGTPNNYGYTF.

Here the CDR3 reads CASSMTGSYEQYF. DNA for the CDR3: TGTGCCAGCAGCATGACAGGGAGCTACGAGCAGTACTTC. V usage is TRBV7-8 and J usage is TRBJ2-7, with TRBD1 matching 7 bases. The CDR3 sequence is 13 residues long. Germline V gene lookup returns CDR1 SGHVS and CDR2 FQNEAQ. The V segment lost 5 bases and the J segment 3 bases; nucleotides outside the gene matches: 4. The whole variable domain, remainder taken from reference TRBV7-8 and TRBJ2-7, is GAGVSQSPRYKVAKRGQDVALRCDPISGHVSLFWYQQALGQGPEFLTYFQNEAQLDKSGLPSDRFFAERPEGSVSTLKIQRTQQEDSAVYLCASSMTGSYEQYFGPGTRLTVT.

The chain combines TRBV5-1 with TRBJ2-5; D is possibly TRBD1 (5 bases). V lost 0 bases, J lost 0 bases, and 9 bases lay in between. Germline values: CDR1 SGHRS, CDR2 YFSETQ. The CDR3 is 15 residues long. The CDR3 sequence: CASSLGQGNQETQYF. The CDR3 DNA sequence: TGCGCCAGCAGCTTGGGGCAGGGTAACCAAGAGACCCAGTACTTC.